Shown below are 9 T cell receptor beta chains from a single sample sequenced in a study of T cell responses to AZD1222 COVID-19 vaccine. The data were produced by immunoSEQ multiplex PCR, yet TCRdb's version contains in-frame clones alone and is incomplete. The profile shows 150,000 to 200,000 clones, roughly 92% of them singletons. This material consisted of peripheral blood, taken 28 days after the second AZD1222 dose. These receptors all stem from an adult who received the AZD1222 COVID-19 vaccine.

The chain links TRBV5-4 to TRBJ1-4; perhaps TRBD1 as D (5 bases). Germline CDR1 is SGHNT and CDR2 is YYREEE (reference sequence). The V end was cut by 4 bases, the J end by 4 bases, with 14 bases between. The CDR3 covers 15 residues. Here the CDR3 reads CASSPTGGFNEKLFF. CDR3 bases: TGTGCCAGCAGCCCCACGGGGGGGTTTAATGAAAAACTGTTTTTT.

The chain has TRBV19 and TRBJ2-1; 8 nucleotides line up with TRBD1. Unmatched junction bases numbered 7, after V lost 5 bases and J lost 1 base. Germline V lookup: CDR1 LNHDA, CDR2 SQIVND (reference sequence). This CDR3 has 16 amino acids. CDR3 residues: CASSPKTGASYNEQFF. The CDR3 bases are TGTGCCAGTAGTCCCAAGACAGGGGCGTCCTACAATGAGCAGTTCTTC. Full variable domain (rest looked up from reference TRBV19 and TRBJ2-1): DGGITQSPKYLFRKEGQNVTLSCEQNLNHDAMYWYRQDPGQGLRLIYYSQIVNDFQKGDIAEGYSVSREKKESFPLTVTSAQKNPTAFYLCASSPKTGASYNEQFFGPGTRLTVL.

The V and J genes are TRBV9 and TRBJ2-6; maybe TRBD2 (5 bases). The V gene lost 1 base and the J gene lost 0 bases, with 8 bases spanning the gap. The CDR3 spans 16 residues. Per the germline V gene, CDR1 is SGDLS and CDR2 is YYNGEE. This CDR3 is CASSVMAGSGANVLTF. The CDR3 bases are TGTGCCAGCAGCGTAATGGCGGGCTCTGGGGCCAACGTCCTGACTTTC.

J is TRBJ1-2 and V is TRBV12-3 or TRBV12-4; D uncertain. This CDR3 is 13 amino acids long. The germline V and J ends were trimmed by 5 bases and 5 bases, with 12 bases remaining between them. Here the CDR3 DNA reads TGTGCCAGCAGTATGTCCTTGGCATATGGCTACACCTTC. It encodes CASSMSLAYGYTF.

This rearrangement joins TRBV2 to TRBJ1-1, with a weak D call TRBD1 (5 bases). The V end lost 6 bases, the J end lost 1 base, and 9 bases lay between the germline ends. The CDR3 totals 13 residues. Germline CDR1 reads SNHLY; CDR2 reads FYNNEI. CDR3 DNA: TGTGCCAGCAGGGGGGAAGCGAACACTGAAGCTTTCTTT. Protein product: CASRGEANTEAFF.

The chain employs TRBV6-5 and TRBJ1-5; no reliable D call. Trimming removed 6 bases from V and 7 bases from J, with 7 bases in between. Germline V CDR1 and CDR2: MNHEY, SVGAGI. The CDR3 is 11 amino acids. DNA for the CDR3: TGTGCCAGCAGGCAAGACCAGCCCCAGCATTTT. Amino acids: CASRQDQPQHF.

The rearrangement joins TRBV5-1 to TRBJ2-2; TRBD2 agrees at 7 bases. The germline V gene encodes CDR1 SGHRS and CDR2 YFSETQ. V was pared by 4 bases and J by 1 base, with 7 bases of the junction left unmatched. The CDR3 is 16 amino acids. The CDR3: CASSPASSGNTGELFF. For the CDR3, the DNA is TGCGCCAGCAGCCCCGCCTCTAGCGGGAACACCGGGGAGCTGTTTTTT.

This chain uses TRBV27 with TRBJ1-5; the D gene is possibly TRBD1 (5 bases). V shed 8 bases and J shed 1 base, with 18 bases lying between them. The CDR3 runs 16 residues. CDR1 and CDR2 (germline): MNHEY, SMNVEV (reference sequence). The CDR3 protein is CASGTLEGGSNQPQHF. DNA for the CDR3: TGTGCCAGCGGGACCCTCGAGGGTGGGAGCAATCAGCCCCAGCATTTT.

The V call is TRBV18, the J call TRBJ2-5; D unresolved. This CDR3 comprises 16 residues. V shed 5 bases and J shed 1 base, with 17 bases lying between them. Germline lookup yields CDR1 KGHSH and CDR2 LQKENI. The CDR3 loop reads CASSSRPQNFQETQYF. DNA for the CDR3: TGTGCCAGCTCATCACGACCGCAGAATTTCCAAGAGACCCAGTACTTC.